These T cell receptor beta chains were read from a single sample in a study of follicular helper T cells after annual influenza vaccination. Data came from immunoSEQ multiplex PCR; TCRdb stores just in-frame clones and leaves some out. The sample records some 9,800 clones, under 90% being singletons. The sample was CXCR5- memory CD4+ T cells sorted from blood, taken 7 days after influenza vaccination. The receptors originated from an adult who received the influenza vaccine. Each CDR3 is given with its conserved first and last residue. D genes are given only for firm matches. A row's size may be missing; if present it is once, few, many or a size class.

CDR3aa: CASSRDRAGANVLTF; d_gene: TRBD1; abundance: -; v_gene: TRBV6-1; j_gene: TRBJ2-6
CDR3aa: CASSMQGVYSGNTIYF; d_gene: TRBD1; abundance: -; v_gene: TRBV5-6; j_gene: TRBJ1-3
CDR3aa: CASRIFGGGTDTQYF; d_gene: TRBD2; abundance: few; v_gene: TRBV6-5; j_gene: TRBJ2-3
CDR3aa: CASSEQDPTNEKLFF; d_gene: -; abundance: -; v_gene: TRBV7-9; j_gene: TRBJ1-4
CDR3aa: CATSVRVGGYGYTF; d_gene: -; abundance: -; v_gene: TRBV15; j_gene: TRBJ1-2
CDR3aa: CASSVNYGYTF; d_gene: -; abundance: -; v_gene: TRBV19; j_gene: TRBJ1-2
CDR3aa: CASSLRGLGGGGANVLTF; d_gene: -; abundance: -; v_gene: TRBV5-1; j_gene: TRBJ2-6
CDR3aa: CASSTGVNTGELFF; d_gene: TRBD1; abundance: -; v_gene: TRBV6-5; j_gene: TRBJ2-2
CDR3aa: CASSQGHGYTF; d_gene: -; abundance: -; v_gene: TRBV6-1; j_gene: TRBJ1-2
CDR3aa: CASSLLQPQLNTEAFF; d_gene: -; abundance: -; v_gene: TRBV5-1; j_gene: TRBJ1-1
CDR3aa: CASSKVTLAGGPEQFF; d_gene: TRBD2; abundance: -; v_gene: TRBV5-1; j_gene: TRBJ2-1
CDR3aa: CASVAGHNQPQHF; d_gene: -; abundance: once; v_gene: TRBV6-5; j_gene: TRBJ1-5
CDR3aa: CASSIQQTDTQYF; d_gene: -; abundance: -; v_gene: TRBV7-6; j_gene: TRBJ2-3
CDR3aa: CASSQHDRGEQYF; d_gene: TRBD1; abundance: few; v_gene: TRBV4-1; j_gene: TRBJ2-7
CDR3aa: CASSDGGAGITEAFF; d_gene: -; abundance: few; v_gene: TRBV2; j_gene: TRBJ1-1
CDR3aa: CASSLAVRGNTEAFF; d_gene: -; abundance: -; v_gene: TRBV11-2; j_gene: TRBJ1-1